This T cell receptor (beta chain) was sequenced for a study of blood T cell repertoires in COVID-19. Clones were sequenced by immunoSEQ multiplex PCR, and TCRdb holds only the in-frame ones, with some missing. The table lists under 80,000 clones, approximately 86% of them singletons. Germline loops: CDR1 SGHRS, CDR2 YFSETQ. V lost 0 bases, J lost 7 bases, and 4 bases stayed unmatched. This CDR3 contains 14 residues. Sequenced sample: peripheral blood. The rearrangement links TRBV5-1 to TRBJ2-1, with 7 nucleotides matching TRBD2. This clonotype originated in a man between 65 and 80 years old with active COVID-19. CDR3 amino acids: CASSLATGGNEQFF. The CDR3 DNA reads as TGCGCCAGCAGCTTGGCCACCGGGGGGAATGAGCAGTTCTTC.